This entry lists 29 T cell receptor gamma chains sequenced from one sample in a study of gamma-delta T cells after stem cell transplantation. TCRdb fed the RT-PCR reads into CATT to redo clone calling. The table has nearly 600 gamma-chain clones, about 18% seen once; the top ten hold about half. The sample was gamma-delta T cells. The receptors come from a human donor. It is not recorded whose cells these are; they may come from a transplant donor.

By sample fraction, this clone is large (0.1 to 1%). The gene calls are TRGV9 and TRGJ1 or TRGJ2. Matching the DNA to germline supplied the J gene, which TCRdb does not give. Germline loops: CDR1 GITISATS, CDR2 ISYDGTV (reference sequence). Germline trimming cut 2 bases from V and 3 bases from J; bases unmatched to any gene: 7. This CDR3 is built from 14 residues. The CDR3 DNA is TGTGCCTTGTGGGAGGCTCGGCCTTATTATAAGAAACTCTTT. Protein product: CALWEARPYYKKLF.

By share of the sample, this clone is large (0.1 to 1%). The rearrangement joins TRGV9 to TRGJP. Here the J gene was assigned by germline matching of the DNA, as TCRdb has none. Looked up from germline, CDR1 is GITISATS and CDR2 is ISYDGTV (reference sequence). The CDR3 is 17 residues long. Trimming removed 0 bases from V and 7 bases from J; junction bases left unmatched: 6. The CDR3 sequence: CALWEVPGELGKKIKVF. As DNA, the CDR3 is TGTGCCTTGTGGGAGGTGCCAGGGGAGTTGGGCAAAAAAATCAAGGTATTT.

This clone was recorded a few times. The J gene is TRGJ1 or TRGJ2, the V gene TRGV4. Matching the DNA to germline supplied the J gene, which TCRdb does not give. With V trimmed by 4 bases and J by 7 bases, 7 bases remained unmatched. The germline V gene encodes CDR1 EGSTGY and CDR2 YDSYTSSV. This CDR3 is built from 12 residues. The CDR3 here is CATWESPYKKLF. CDR3 DNA: TGTGCCACCTGGGAGTCACCCTATAAGAAACTCTTT.

This clone is judged large (0.1 to 1%). A read error is likely here: a far larger clone is one base away. Different DNA sequences within this sample yield the same CDR3. This sequence joins TRGV9 and TRGJP2. TCRdb carries no J gene annotation; the J gene was assigned here by matching the DNA with germline. V trimming: 0 bases; J trimming: 8 bases; junction bases outside the gene matches: 9. The CDR3 length is 15 residues. The germline CDR1 and CDR2 sequences are GITISATS and ISYDGTV (reference sequence). CDR3 DNA sequence: TGTGCCTTGTGGGAGGTGCGGGTAAGCGATTGGATCAAGACGTTT. This translates into CALWEVRVSDWIKTF.

This clone was found a few times. The rearrangement uses TRGV8 and TRGJP2. TCRdb lists no J gene, so it was determined here by aligning the DNA to germline. The CDR3 spans 15 residues. Germline loops: CDR1 VENAVY, CDR2 YDSYNSRV. The V gene end was trimmed by 0 bases and the J gene end by 6 bases; junction bases not matched to a gene: 7. The CDR3, as DNA: TGTGCCACCTGGGATAGGCAGGGAGGTGATTGGATCAAGACGTTT. This gives the protein CATWDRQGGDWIKTF.

Concerning this clone: Germline is not matched at one junction end, which may reflect a read error. The chain carries TRGV3 and TRGJ1 or TRGJ2. Germline matching of the DNA provided the J gene here, since TCRdb leaves it blank. Looked up from germline, CDR1 is VTNTFY and CDR2 is YDVSTARD (reference sequence). This CDR3 has 19 amino acids. CDR3 region: CATRDKPLRTYHFDYKKLF. In nucleotides, the CDR3 is TGTGCCACCCGGGACAAGCCTCTTCGCACGTATCACTTCGATTATAAGAAACTCTTT.

This clone has only a few counts. The rearrangement uses TRGV3 and TRGJP2. The J gene is absent in TCRdb and was assigned here via DNA matching to germline. The CDR3 length is 18 residues. With 3 bases clipped from V and 3 bases from J, the junction kept 16 bases outside the gene matches. Per the germline V gene, CDR1 is VTNTFY and CDR2 is YDVSTARD (reference sequence). CDR3 sequence reads: CATWDGPGVGGSDWIKTF. As DNA, the CDR3 is TGTGCCACCTGGGACGGGCCAGGGGTTGGGGGTAGTGATTGGATCAAGACGTTT.

With respect to this clone: It is likely a read error: a sequence one base away is far more abundant. Other DNA sequences of this sample code for an identical CDR3. The rearrangement uses TRGV3 and TRGJP2. Germline matching of the DNA provided the J gene here, since TCRdb leaves it blank. This CDR3 is 14 amino acids long. CDR1 VTNTFY and CDR2 YDVSTARD come from the germline V gene (reference sequence). In DNA, the CDR3 is TGTGCCACCTGGGACAGGTGGAGTGATAGGATCAAGACGTTT. It is translated as CATWDRWSDRIKTF.

This clone is large in the sample. The chain links TRGV9 to TRGJP. The J gene is not listed in TCRdb, so it was assigned here from a DNA match to germline. Germline V CDR1 and CDR2: GITISATS, ISYDGTV (reference sequence). The V and J ends lost 0 bases and 4 bases, in that order; junction bases with no gene match: 6. The CDR3 length is 18 residues. The CDR3 bases are TGTGCCTTGTGGGAGGTGGGTGTACAAGAGTTGGGCAAAAAAATCAAGGTATTT. Its translation: CALWEVGVQELGKKIKVF.

This clone is classed as medium-sized. CDR3: CALWEVHGSRELGKKIKVF. CDR3 nucleotides: TGTGCCTTGTGGGAGGTGCATGGGTCGCGAGAGTTGGGCAAAAAAATCAAGGTATTT. The chain joins TRGV9 to TRGJP. Assignment of the J gene here rests on matching the DNA to germline, because TCRdb gives none. Germline V CDR1 and CDR2: GITISATS, ISYDGTV (reference sequence). The V segment lost 0 bases and the J segment 6 bases; nucleotides outside the gene matches: 11. The CDR3 is 19 residues long.

This clone has more than one count but fewer than ten. Since a far larger clone is one base different, this is likely a read error. The V and J genes are TRGV3 and TRGJP2. No J gene was available from TCRdb, and it was assigned here by a germline match of the DNA. The J segment lost 5 bases and the V segment lost 0 bases, leaving 3 bases of the junction unmatched. CDR1 VTNTFY and CDR2 YDVSTARD come from the germline V gene (reference sequence). The CDR3 contains 14 residues. The CDR3 bases are TGTGCCACCTGGGACAGGCGGAGTGATTGGATCAAGACGTTT. Residues: CATWDRRSDWIKTF.

In regard to this clone: The junction does not match germline at one end; this may be a read error. The chain is built from TRGV9 and TRGJP. Because TCRdb records no J gene, it was assigned here through a match of the DNA to germline. The CDR3 covers 17 residues. The V gene's germline CDR1 is GITISATS and CDR2 ISYDGTV (reference sequence). Here the CDR3 DNA reads TGTGCCTCGTGGGAGGTGCTTTCGGAGTTGGGCAAAAAAATCAAGGTATTT. Encoded protein: CASWEVLSELGKKIKVF.

The chain joins TRGV9 to TRGJP. No J gene is reported in TCRdb; it was inferred here by comparing the DNA with germline. V dropped 2 bases and J dropped 5; count of bases not matched to a gene: 3. The V gene's germline CDR1 is GITISATS and CDR2 ISYDGTV (reference sequence). This CDR3 region has 16 residues. The chain's CDR3 is CALWEGKELGKKIKVF. The CDR3 DNA follows: TGTGCCTTGTGGGAGGGAAAAGAGTTGGGCAAAAAAATCAAGGTATTT.

By sample fraction, this clone is large (0.1 to 1%). The V and J genes are TRGV4 and TRGJ1 or TRGJ2. Losses at the gene ends were 2 bases for V and 2 bases for J; bases not matched to a gene: 9. The CDR3 runs 15 residues. Germline CDR1 EGSTGY, CDR2 YDSYTSSV. This CDR3 reads CATWDVGAYYYKKLF. CDR3 DNA sequence: TGTGCCACCTGGGATGTGGGGGCCTATTATTATAAGAAACTCTTT.

A few counts support this clone. Given a far larger clone just one base away, this is likely a sequencing read error. CDR3 protein: CATWDRWSDWIKTF. The CDR3, as DNA: TGCGCCACCTGGGACAGGTGGAGTGATTGGATCAAGACGTTT. The chain joins TRGV3 to TRGJP2. Germline matching of the DNA provided the J gene here, since TCRdb leaves it blank. This CDR3 is 14 amino acids long. Germline-derived CDR1 and CDR2 are VTNTFY and YDVSTARD (reference sequence).

As concerns this clone: At one end, the junction sequence differs from germline, possibly due to a read error. J is TRGJP and V is TRGV9. TCRdb is silent on the J gene; assignment here came from matching the DNA to germline. The V gene's germline CDR1 is GITISATS and CDR2 ISYDGTV (reference sequence). The length of the CDR3 is 23 residues. The CDR3 nucleotides read TGTGCCTTGTGGGAGGTGATTCGTTTTCAGGCTACTCAACAAGAGTTGGACAAAAAAATCAAGGTATTT. This gives the protein CALWEVIRFQATQQELDKKIKVF.

This clone has just a few counts. Other DNA sequences in the sample encode the same CDR3. This chain joins TRGV9 and TRGJP. The J gene, not given by TCRdb, was assigned here from a germline match of the nucleotide sequence. The germline gives CDR1 GITISATS, CDR2 ISYDGTV (reference sequence). The trim removed 1 base at V and 7 bases at J, leaving 1 base unmatched. The CDR3 totals 15 residues. For the CDR3, the DNA is TGTGCCTTGTGGGAGGTTGAGTTGGGCAAAAAAATCAAGGTATTT. It translates to CALWEVELGKKIKVF.

Worth noting for this clone: Other DNA sequences in this specimen translate into the identical CDR3. This chain joins TRGV9 and TRGJP. As TCRdb names no J gene, one was assigned here on the basis of a DNA match to germline. In germline, CDR1 is GITISATS, CDR2 ISYDGTV (reference sequence). The CDR3 runs to 17 residues. With 1 base clipped from V and 5 bases from J, the junction kept 5 bases outside the gene matches. The DNA for the CDR3 is TGTGCCTTGTGGGAGGTTAGGAAAGAGTTGGGCAAAAAAATCAAGGTATTT. This translates into CALWEVRKELGKKIKVF.

Only a few counts were recorded for this clone. The chain joins TRGV9 to TRGJ1 or TRGJ2. Matching the DNA to germline supplied the J gene, which TCRdb does not give. J gave up 0 bases and V 2 bases, and 4 bases lay outside the gene matches. The CDR3 contains 14 residues. Germline CDR1 reads GITISATS; CDR2 reads ISYDGTV (reference sequence). The CDR3 region is CALWEAPNYYKKLF. CDR3 coding DNA: TGTGCCTTGTGGGAGGCCCCGAATTATTATAAGAAACTCTTT.

This clone is large (0.1 to 1%). The J gene is TRGJP, the V gene TRGV9. Assignment of the J gene here rests on matching the DNA to germline, because TCRdb gives none. J lost 4 bases, V lost 5 bases, and 2 bases had no gene match. The germline V gene has CDR1 GITISATS and CDR2 ISYDGTV (reference sequence). The CDR3 length is 15 residues. In nucleotides, the CDR3 is TGTGCCTTGTGGGGACAAGAGTTGGGCAAAAAAATCAAGGTATTT. Protein sequence: CALWGQELGKKIKVF.

This chain uses TRGV4 with TRGJ1 or TRGJ2. Since TCRdb gives no J gene, matching the DNA to germline was used here to assign it. CDR1 is EGSTGY, CDR2 YDSYTSSV, per germline. V was pared by 6 bases and J by 3 bases, with 8 bases of the junction left unmatched. The CDR3 consists of 13 residues. The CDR3 DNA reads as TGTGCCACCTGGATGTGGGGTTATTATAAGAAACTCTTT. Encoded protein: CATWMWGYYKKLF.

The rearrangement joins TRGV5 to TRGJ1 or TRGJ2. TCRdb lists no J gene, so it was determined here by aligning the DNA to germline. The length of the CDR3 is 13 residues. CDR1 VINAFY and CDR2 YDVSNSKD come from the germline V gene. Trimming removed 0 bases from V and 1 base from J; junction bases left unmatched: 0. The DNA for the CDR3 is TGTGCCACCTGGGACAGGAATTATTATAAGAAACTCTTT. Translated: CATWDRNYYKKLF.

This clone showed up just a few times. The V call is TRGV9, the J call TRGJP. The J gene, absent from TCRdb, was called here by matching the DNA to germline. Trimming removed 0 bases from V and 9 bases from J; junction bases left unmatched: 5. Germline V lookup: CDR1 GITISATS, CDR2 ISYDGTV (reference sequence). The CDR3 has 16 residues. This CDR3 is CALWEVPRLGKKIKVF. CDR3 coding DNA: TGTGCCTTGTGGGAGGTGCCGAGGTTGGGCAAAAAAATCAAGGTATTT.

About this clone: A clone one base away is much larger, so this may be a read error. Other DNA sequences in the sample encode the same CDR3. The rearrangement links TRGV9 to TRGJ1 or TRGJ2. TCRdb offers no J gene call, so here the DNA was matched to germline to obtain one. Germline V gives CDR1 GITISATS, CDR2 ISYDGTV (reference sequence). The CDR3 has 12 amino acids. The CDR3 DNA sequence: TGCGCCTTGTGGGAGGTGGAATATAAGAAACTCTTT. It codes for CALWEVEYKKLF.

In this sample, this clone turned up a few times. The chain combines TRGV3 with TRGJ1 or TRGJ2. Because TCRdb records no J gene, it was assigned here through a match of the DNA to germline. Trimming at V came to 5 bases and at J to 3 bases, leaving 1 base not matched to a gene. There are 11 residues in the CDR3. CDR1 and CDR2 (germline): VTNTFY, YDVSTARD (reference sequence). CDR3 sequence: CATWVYYKKLF. The CDR3 nucleotides read TGTGCCACCTGGGTTTATTATAAGAAACTCTTT.

This clone is categorized as medium-sized. V and J are TRGV4 and TRGJ1 or TRGJ2. TCRdb supplies no J gene; here it was assigned by aligning the nucleotide sequence to germline. The trim removed 3 bases at V and 3 bases at J, leaving 11 bases unmatched. The germline V gene encodes CDR1 EGSTGY and CDR2 YDSYTSSV. There are 15 residues in the CDR3. CDR3 protein: CATWDKAVSYYKKLF. The CDR3 DNA sequence: TGTGCCACCTGGGATAAGGCCGTCAGTTATTATAAGAAACTCTTT.

By its share, this clone is large. The V and J genes are TRGV9 and TRGJP. Since TCRdb gives no J gene, matching the DNA to germline was used here to assign it. Germline assignment: CDR1 GITISATS and CDR2 ISYDGTV (reference sequence). The CDR3 is made up of 17 amino acids. V lost 1 base to trimming and J lost 4 bases; unmatched junction nucleotides: 4. CDR3 amino acids: CALWEVDQELGKKIKVF. CDR3 nucleotide sequence: TGTGCCTTGTGGGAGGTCGACCAAGAGTTGGGCAAAAAAATCAAGGTATTT.

This clone is large within its sample. The rearrangement uses TRGV9 and TRGJP. In the absence of a J gene in TCRdb, the DNA was matched to germline to assign it here. The junction had 4 bases not matched to a gene; V was cut back by 4 bases and J by 4 bases. The germline V gene has CDR1 GITISATS and CDR2 ISYDGTV (reference sequence). The CDR3 length is 16 residues. The CDR3 nucleotides read TGTGCCTTGTGGGACGAACAAGAGTTGGGCAAAAAAATCAAGGTATTT. Protein: CALWDEQELGKKIKVF.

This clone was counted only a few times. The chain carries TRGV9 and TRGJP. No J gene was available from TCRdb, and it was assigned here by a germline match of the DNA. V lost 2 bases, J lost 4 bases, and 5 bases stayed unmatched. The CDR3 runs to 17 residues. CDR1 is GITISATS and CDR2 is ISYDGTV in the germline V gene (reference sequence). CDR3 amino acids: CALWEAHQELGKKIKVF. CDR3 nucleotides: TGTGCCTTGTGGGAGGCCCATCAAGAGTTGGGCAAAAAAATCAAGGTATTT.